Listed below are T cell receptor beta chains from one sample, sequenced in a study of OX40 agonist ivuxolimab in advanced cancers. Generated by immunoSEQ multiplex PCR, the TCRdb table keeps only in-frame clones and is missing some. In the table there are about 130,000 clones, about nine tenths of which are singletons. The specimen comprised CD4+ or CD8+ T cells sorted from blood, sampled in a trial of the OX40 agonist ivuxolimab. The origin of the receptors is an adult with an advanced solid tumor such as melanoma, head and neck, liver or kidney cancer. The conserved cysteine and the conserved F or W are not part of the CDR3 here.

TRBJ2-1 TRBV6-1 ASSPGTKGDNEQF
TRBJ1-5 TRBV7-9 ASSLVNNQPQH
TRBJ1-1 TRBV13 ASSLEQNEAF
TRBJ2-3 TRBV4-1 ASSQDSASGRPC
TRBJ1-2 TRBV5-1 ASSLGQGDYGYT
TRBJ2-7 TRBV7-2 ASSPRPTGTGRNEQY
TRBJ1-2 TRBV5-4 ASSLDQGAYGYT
TRBJ2-1 TRBV7-3 ASSLNPGGRVNNEQF
TRBJ2-7 TRBV7-9 ASSATGSPPMAY
TRBJ1-3 TRBV7-2 ASSFRLNSGNTIY
TRBJ1-1 TRBV7-8 ASTLRGTANTEAF
TRBJ1-1 TRBV7-8 ASSLDGGNTEAF
TRBJ1-3 TRBV9 ASSGTDHSGNTIY
TRBJ1-4 TRBV28 ASSLRDRGRRDEKLF
TRBJ1-1 TRBV5-8 ASSQALSGGDTEAF
TRBJ1-5 TRBV19 ASSGTGVANQPQH
TRBJ2-3 TRBV18 ASSPPSTDTQY
TRBJ2-7 TRBV28 ASSLLDTYEQY
TRBJ2-6 TRBV12-5 ASGLRTDRANVLT
TRBJ1-1 TRBV9 ASSLTEGGITEAF
TRBJ2-2 TRBV11-2 ASSLALAKNTGELF
TRBJ2-3 TRBV7-3 ASSLFTADTQY
TRBJ2-1 TRBV5-1 ASSLINAGGEQF